Shown below are 28 T cell receptor beta chains from a single sample sequenced in a study of shared clonotypes between healthy human individuals. CD45RO-negative, CCR7-positively selected cells formed the naive CD8 fraction, excluding terminally differentiated effector memory CD45RA+ cells. Assay used: immunoSEQ multiplex PCR; TCRdb lists only in-frame clones, some missing. Among about 2.2 million clones listed, about 93% were seen once. Sequencing used naive CD8+ T cells from PBMCs. Receptor source: a man between 18 and 29 years old in good health. Some clones in this sample may be carry-over from other donors' samples.

This clone has a single count. The CDR3 DNA is TGTGCCAGCAGCTCAGGCTACTTATATTACACCTTC. Encoded protein: CASSSGYLYYTF. This chain connects TRBV7-9 to TRBJ1-2; D is uncertain. V dropped 4 bases and J dropped 11 bases, with 14 bases sitting between them. CDR3 length equals 12 residues. CDR1 and CDR2 from the germline V gene are SEHNR and FQNEAQ (reference sequence).

The chain links TRBV28 to TRBJ2-2, with 9 bases aligning to TRBD1. J lost 2 bases, V lost 6 bases, and 10 bases had no gene match. Germline CDR1 MDHEN, CDR2 SYDVKM. The CDR3 is made up of 17 amino acids. The DNA of the CDR3 is TGTGCCAGCAGCCCATATCCGGGACAGGGTAACACCGGGGAGCTGTTTTTT. It translates to CASSPYPGQGNTGELFF.

The chain is built from TRBV5-6 and TRBJ2-7; TRBD1 matches at 9 bases. After removal of 4 bases from V and 3 bases from J, the junction contained 8 bases not matched to a gene. There are 15 residues in the CDR3. Germline assignment: CDR1 SGHDT and CDR2 YYEEEE. CDR3 nucleotides: TGTGCCAGCAGCGCCAACAGGGGGCGCTTCTACGAGCAGTACTTC. Translation: CASSANRGRFYEQYF.

The V and J genes are TRBV27 and TRBJ2-1, with a tentative D call TRBD1 (5 bases). V shed 2 bases and J shed 6 bases, with 17 bases lying between them. The CDR3 contains 16 residues. CDR1 MNHEY and CDR2 SMNVEV come from the germline V gene (reference sequence). CDR3 residues: CASSLSSGYLRNEQFF. In DNA form, the CDR3 reads TGTGCCAGCAGTTTAAGTTCAGGGTACCTACGCAATGAGCAGTTCTTC.

The chain has TRBV4-3 and TRBJ2-5; D may be TRBD1 or TRBD2 (5 bases each). The CDR3 contains 16 residues. V shed 4 bases and J shed 5 bases, with 20 bases lying between them. Germline-derived CDR1 and CDR2 are LGHNA and YSLEER. The CDR3 DNA sequence: TGCGCCAGCAGCCCTCGGTTTGGGGGAAGGCGGGAGACCCAGTACTTC. Protein sequence: CASSPRFGGRRETQYF.

The gene calls are TRBV6-5 and TRBJ2-7, with 11 bases aligning to TRBD2. Germline assignment: CDR1 MNHEY and CDR2 SVGAGI. Germline trimming cut 2 bases from V and 3 bases from J; bases unmatched to any gene: 3. The CDR3 totals 15 residues. In DNA form, the CDR3 reads TGTGCCAGCAGTTACACTAGCGGGAGTGTCTACGAGCAGTACTTC. It translates to CASSYTSGSVYEQYF.

The V and J genes are TRBV9 and TRBJ2-7; 8 nucleotides agree with TRBD1. This CDR3 spans 12 amino acids. V dropped 3 bases and J dropped 7; count of bases not matched to a gene: 3. Germline V gives CDR1 SGDLS, CDR2 YYNGEE. CDR3 residues: CASSGDRKEQYF. The DNA of the CDR3 is TGTGCCAGCAGCGGGGACAGGAAGGAGCAGTACTTC.

The rearrangement joins TRBV11-2 to TRBJ2-1; tentatively, D is TRBD1 (5 bases). The V end was cut by 3 bases, the J end by 0 bases, with 12 bases between. Per the germline V gene, CDR1 is SGHAT and CDR2 is FQNNGV. CDR3 length equals 16 residues. The CDR3 here is CASSFHGAGSYNEQFF. The DNA for the CDR3 is TGTGCCAGCAGCTTCCATGGGGCCGGCTCCTACAATGAGCAGTTCTTC.

This clone was observed a single time. The chain recombines TRBV4-1 with TRBJ1-2; D possibly corresponds to TRBD1 (5 bases). Germline CDR1 MGHRA, CDR2 YSYEKL. The CDR3 runs 21 residues. Trimming shortened V by 0 bases and J by 3 bases, and 29 bases separated the two germline ends. CDR3 in amino acids: CASSQDYFFHDSTQGDYGYTF. The CDR3 DNA is TGCGCCAGCAGCCAAGATTATTTTTTTCATGACAGCACACAAGGAGACTATGGCTACACCTTC.

The V gene is TRBV7-9, the J gene TRBJ1-2, with a tentative D call TRBD1 (6 bases). V was cut by 5 bases and J by 8 bases, with 18 bases left in between. Germline V gives CDR1 SEHNR, CDR2 FQNEAQ (reference sequence). The length of the CDR3 is 14 residues. The CDR3, as DNA: TGTGCCAGCAGCAACATGAGCGTGGGGGGCGGCTACACCTTC. It encodes CASSNMSVGGGYTF.

This clone was detected only once. The J gene is TRBJ2-1, the V gene TRBV18; D not certain. The CDR3 extends over 12 amino acids. CDR1 and CDR2 from the germline V gene are KGHSH and LQKENI. Trimming stripped 3 bases from V and 8 bases from J, with 8 bases between. The CDR3: CASSPTRDEQFF. The CDR3 region has the DNA TGTGCCAGCTCACCCACAAGGGATGAGCAGTTCTTC. Full variable domain (remainder filled in from reference TRBV18 and TRBJ2-1): NAGVMQNPRHLVRRRGQEARLRCSPMKGHSHVYWYRQLPEEGLKFMVYLQKENIIDESGMPKERFSAEFPKEGPSILRIQQVVRGDSAAYFCASSPTRDEQFFGPGTRLTVL.

The chain carries TRBV29-1 and TRBJ2-1, with 11 positions matching TRBD2. Germline values: CDR1 SQVTM, CDR2 ANQGSEA. Trimming at V came to 4 bases and at J to 2 bases, leaving 7 bases not matched to a gene. The CDR3 contains 16 residues. CDR3 DNA sequence: TGCAGCGTTGTTGGGACTAGCGGCTACCCCTACAATGAGCAGTTCTTC. The encoded protein is CSVVGTSGYPYNEQFF.

This rearrangement joins TRBV9 to TRBJ2-7; 9 bases line up with TRBD2. Germline V gene sequence: CDR1 SGDLS, CDR2 YYNGEE. The CDR3 totals 15 residues. V was pared by 3 bases and J by 6 bases, with 10 bases of the junction left unmatched. The CDR3 sequence is CASSGNSGRNGEQYF. The DNA for the CDR3 is TGTGCCAGCAGCGGAAATAGCGGGAGAAATGGCGAGCAGTACTTC.

The J gene is TRBJ2-7, the V gene TRBV28; TRBD2 aligns across 9 bases. After removal of 6 bases from V and 2 bases from J, the junction contained 8 bases not matched to a gene. Germline CDR1 and CDR2: MDHEN and SYDVKM. The CDR3 consists of 15 residues. Here the CDR3 reads CASRIGLAGTYEQYF. DNA for the CDR3: TGTGCCAGCAGAATCGGGCTAGCGGGGACCTACGAGCAGTACTTC. The full variable domain, its missing parts supplied by reference TRBV28 and TRBJ2-7, is DVKVTQSSRYLVKRTGEKVFLECVQDMDHENMFWYRQDPGLGLRLIYFSYDVKMKEKGDIPEGYSVSREKKERFSLILESASTNQTSMYLCASRIGLAGTYEQYFGPGTRLTVT.

The chain is built from TRBV28 and TRBJ1-5; D not resolved. CDR1 is MDHEN and CDR2 is SYDVKM in the germline V gene. The CDR3 runs to 17 residues. The germline V and J ends were trimmed by 6 bases and 6 bases, with 24 bases remaining between them. CDR3 coding DNA: TGTGCCAGCAGCCCTCGTCTCTGGGCCTTCGGGTCTCAGCCCCAGCATTTT. Its protein is CASSPRLWAFGSQPQHF.

V is TRBV11-2 and J is TRBJ2-4, with TRBD2 matching over 8 bases. The CDR3 is made up of 16 amino acids. J lost 1 base, V lost 5 bases, and 7 bases had no gene match. Germline loops: CDR1 SGHAT, CDR2 FQNNGV. The DNA of the CDR3 is TGTGCCAGCAGCCCGCGGACTAGCTTGGCCAAAAACATTCAGTACTTC. Its translation: CASSPRTSLAKNIQYF.

The chain uses TRBV20-1 and TRBJ1-2; D unclear. This CDR3 is built from 11 residues. Germline-derived CDR1 and CDR2 are DFQATT and SNEGSKA (reference sequence). Trimming shortened V by 6 bases and J by 8 bases, and 13 bases separated the two germline ends. The CDR3, as DNA: TGCAGTGCCCCGACGGAGGAGGGCTACACCTTC. It yields the protein CSAPTEEGYTF.

Regarding this clone: This CDR3 is also generated by other DNA sequences in the sample. The chain recombines TRBV9 with TRBJ1-5; tentatively, D is TRBD1 (5 bases). The CDR3 covers 13 residues. The germline gives CDR1 SGDLS, CDR2 YYNGEE. With 2 bases removed from V and 4 bases from J, the gap between germline ends came to 7 bases. Here the CDR3 reads CASSVWGNQPQHF. CDR3 nucleotides: TGTGCCAGCAGCGTTTGGGGGAATCAGCCCCAGCATTTT.

This chain uses TRBV28 with TRBJ2-7, with D tentatively TRBD1 (5 bases). The CDR3 extends over 12 amino acids. From germline, CDR1 is MDHEN and CDR2 SYDVKM. Trimming took 7 bases from V and 4 from J, leaving 11 bases between them. The CDR3 region is CASTRTPYEQYF. The CDR3 DNA follows: TGTGCCAGCACCAGGACACCTTACGAGCAGTACTTC.

The chain carries TRBV10-2 and TRBJ1-4; no reliable D call. CDR1 is WSHSY and CDR2 is SAAADI in the germline V gene. Trimming shortened V by 4 bases and J by 0 bases, and 12 bases separated the two germline ends. This CDR3 has 16 residues. The CDR3: CASSGRGGSTNEKLFF. DNA of the CDR3: TGCGCCAGCAGTGGTCGGGGTGGCTCAACTAATGAAAAACTGTTTTTT.

V and J are TRBV10-3 and TRBJ2-3, with D tentatively TRBD2 (5 bases). Between the trimmed V and J ends, which lost 3 bases and 4 bases, there was a span of 8 bases. The CDR3 extends over 13 amino acids. Germline CDR1 and CDR2: ENHRY and SYGVKD. The CDR3, as DNA: TGTGCCATCAGTGATACGAGGGCAGATACGCAGTATTTT. Translated: CAISDTRADTQYF.

The chain recombines TRBV15 with TRBJ2-7; 8 bases line up with TRBD2. Looked up from germline, CDR1 is LNHNV and CDR2 is YYDKDF (reference sequence). This CDR3 has 16 amino acids. V was clipped by 5 bases and J by 4 bases; unmatched bases: 13. DNA for the CDR3: TGTGCCACCAGCCCCGCGGGAGGACCGACCGGGTACGAGCAGTACTTC. It encodes CATSPAGGPTGYEQYF.

This clone was detected a few times. The same CDR3 also results from other DNA sequences found in this sample. The J gene is TRBJ1-1, the V gene TRBV9, with D unclear. CDR1 and CDR2 (germline): SGDLS, YYNGEE. The ends were cut back, 0 bases at V and 4 bases at J, with 10 bases in the middle. CDR3 size: 14 residues. DNA of the CDR3: TGTGCCAGCAGCGTAGGTGTCAGAGGCACTGAAGCTTTCTTT. Its protein is CASSVGVRGTEAFF.

The chain couples TRBV19 to TRBJ2-2; the D gene could be TRBD1 or TRBD2 (5 bases each). This CDR3 is 13 amino acids long. Trimming stripped 9 bases from V and 5 bases from J, with 13 bases between. CDR1 LNHDA and CDR2 SQIVND come from the germline V gene (reference sequence). The CDR3 protein is CASVPGRTGELFF. CDR3 nucleotides: TGTGCCAGCGTCCCGGGGCGTACCGGGGAGCTGTTTTTT.

V and J are TRBV28 and TRBJ2-7; D not resolved. The CDR3 sequence is 15 residues long. V was cut by 7 bases and J by 2 bases, with 18 bases left in between. Per the germline V gene, CDR1 is MDHEN and CDR2 is SYDVKM. The CDR3 reads CASTPLRQVPYEQYF. DNA for the CDR3: TGTGCCAGCACCCCCTTAAGGCAGGTTCCCTACGAGCAGTACTTC.

The V gene is TRBV28, the J gene TRBJ1-2; 8 positions match TRBD1. Germline V CDR1 and CDR2: MDHEN, SYDVKM. This CDR3 is built from 14 residues. The trim removed 7 bases at V and 3 bases at J, leaving 7 bases unmatched. DNA of the CDR3: TGTGCCAGCACCCACAGGGGGGTTCACTATGGCTACACCTTC. This sequence encodes CASTHRGVHYGYTF.

The chain combines TRBV5-6 with TRBJ2-5; tentatively, D is TRBD1 (5 bases). CDR1 and CDR2 from the germline V gene are SGHDT and YYEEEE. V lost 4 bases, J lost 5 bases, and 12 bases lay in between. This CDR3 has 13 residues. The CDR3 region has the DNA TGTGCCAGCAGCCCAGGGTTAGTGGAGACCCAGTACTTC. Translated: CASSPGLVETQYF.

V is TRBV4-3 and J is TRBJ2-5, with a possible D match to TRBD2 (6 bases). Between the trimmed V and J ends, which lost 0 bases and 5 bases, there was a span of 13 bases. There are 15 residues in the CDR3. Germline loops: CDR1 LGHNA, CDR2 YSLEER. The CDR3 protein is CASSQDWDFRETQYF. Here the CDR3 DNA reads TGCGCCAGCAGCCAAGATTGGGACTTTCGGGAGACCCAGTACTTC.